Below are 23 T cell receptor beta chains sequenced from a single sample in a study of blood T cell repertoires in COVID-19. Assay: immunoSEQ multiplex PCR; the TCRdb copy retains only in-frame clones and omits some. The profile shows more than 200,000 clones, less than 90% of them singletons. The sample taken for sequencing was peripheral blood. The receptors derive from a man aged 40-50 years with acute or convalescent COVID-19.

The chain combines TRBV11-3 with TRBJ2-2, with a tentative D call TRBD1 (6 bases). The CDR3 runs to 15 residues. Trimming pared 5 bases from V and 3 bases from J, leaving 13 bases between. CDR1 and CDR2 from the germline V gene are SGHNT and YENEEA. CDR3 nucleotides: TGTGCCAGCAGCCGAGGGGACACCTACACCGGGGAGCTGTTTTTT. Translating it yields CASSRGDTYTGELFF.

Only one count was recorded for this clone. A junction end diverges from the germline sequence, so it may reflect a read error. J is TRBJ1-4 and V is TRBV11-2; D call uncertain. The CDR3 consists of 14 residues. CDR1 is SGHAT and CDR2 is FQNNGV in the germline V gene. The CDR3 region has the DNA TGTGCCAGCAGCCCCACAGTTACTAGTGAAAAACTGTTTTTT. It encodes CASSPTVTSEKLFF.

V gene TRBV27 combines with J gene TRBJ2-5, with D maybe TRBD1 (6 bases). In germline, CDR1 is MNHEY, CDR2 SMNVEV (reference sequence). This CDR3 contains 16 residues. The V end lost 2 bases, the J end lost 0 bases, and 13 bases lay between the germline ends. CDR3 sequence: CASSLVGTGYQETQYF. DNA for the CDR3: TGTGCCAGCAGTTTAGTGGGCACAGGGTACCAAGAGACCCAGTACTTC.

The rearrangement links TRBV27 to TRBJ2-7; 9 nucleotides agree with TRBD2. The CDR3 length is 14 residues. The ends lost 6 bases at V and 0 bases at J; junction bases unmatched: 3. In germline, CDR1 is MNHEY, CDR2 SMNVEV (reference sequence). The CDR3 spells CASSIAGASYEQYF. The CDR3, as DNA: TGTGCCAGCAGCATAGCGGGGGCCTCCTACGAGCAGTACTTC.

The chain joins TRBV5-1 to TRBJ2-1, with D possibly TRBD2 on 5 matching bases. V dropped 8 bases and J dropped 2 bases, with 14 bases sitting between them. The CDR3 consists of 14 residues. From germline, CDR1 is SGHRS and CDR2 YFSETQ. The CDR3 protein is CASENGITYNEQFF. The CDR3 nucleotides read TGCGCCAGTGAAAACGGGATAACCTACAATGAGCAGTTCTTC.

V gene TRBV27 combines with J gene TRBJ1-5; TRBD1 is a possible D gene (6 bases). The V end lost 5 bases, the J end lost 4 bases, and 12 bases lay between the germline ends. Germline V gene lookup returns CDR1 MNHEY and CDR2 SMNVEV (reference sequence). The CDR3 extends over 14 amino acids. This CDR3 is CASSTTGLNQPQHF. CDR3 nucleotide sequence: TGTGCCAGCAGTACCACAGGGTTAAATCAGCCCCAGCATTTT.

CDR3 coding DNA: TGTGCCAGCAGCCCCAAGAGCCAGGGGAGTAAAGAGACCCAGTACTTC. Translation gives CASSPKSQGSKETQYF. The V gene is TRBV4-2, the J gene TRBJ2-5, with D perhaps matching TRBD1 (6 bases). Trimming took off 4 bases at V and 3 bases at J, with 18 bases between the two ends. CDR1 and CDR2 from the germline V gene are LGHNA and YNFKEQ. CDR3 size: 16 residues.

In nucleotides, the CDR3 is TGTGCCAGCAGCGCGTGGACAGGGGGGGGCACAGATACGCAGTATTTT. Its translation is CASSAWTGGGTDTQYF. The chain joins TRBV9 to TRBJ2-3; TRBD1 matches at 10 bases. The CDR3 is 16 residues long. Germline CDR1 reads SGDLS; CDR2 reads YYNGEE. Trimming removed 3 bases from V and 1 base from J; junction bases left unmatched: 5.

V and J are TRBV7-9 and TRBJ2-2; the match to TRBD2 covers 8 bases. J gave up 1 base and V 5 bases, and 6 bases lay outside the gene matches. Germline CDR1 SEHNR, CDR2 FQNEAQ (reference sequence). This CDR3 is 16 amino acids long. The CDR3 spells CASSVAAGGNTGELFF. The CDR3 nucleotides read TGTGCCAGCAGCGTCGCTGCGGGGGGGAACACCGGGGAGCTGTTTTTT.

The count of this clone is one. V usage is TRBV5-5 and J usage is TRBJ1-4, with TRBD1 identical over 7 bases. In germline, CDR1 is SGHKS, CDR2 YYEKEE (reference sequence). The CDR3 length is 16 residues. J was trimmed by 4 bases and V by 4 bases; bases with no gene match: 10. Here the CDR3 reads CASSAYTGARNEKLFF. The CDR3 nucleotides read TGTGCCAGCAGCGCATATACAGGGGCCCGTAATGAAAAACTGTTTTTT.

This clone was observed once. V usage is TRBV7-2 and J usage is TRBJ2-1; 8 positions match TRBD1. This CDR3 contains 16 residues. The V gene end was trimmed by 5 bases and the J gene end by 1 base; junction bases not matched to a gene: 7. Germline V gene data show CDR1 as SGHTA and CDR2 as FQGNSA. CDR3 region: CASSLNGQGSYNEQFF. CDR3 DNA sequence: TGTGCCAGCAGCCTGAATGGACAGGGATCCTACAATGAGCAGTTCTTC.

The chain combines TRBV19 with TRBJ1-5; 10 bases match TRBD1. With 4 bases clipped from V and 6 bases from J, the junction kept 3 bases outside the gene matches. The CDR3 contains 14 residues. Germline-derived CDR1 and CDR2 are LNHDA and SQIVND (reference sequence). The CDR3 loop is CASSTTGGTQPQHF. The CDR3, as DNA: TGTGCCAGTAGTACGACAGGGGGCACTCAGCCCCAGCATTTT.

The chain is built from TRBV28 and TRBJ2-7, with 9 bases identical to TRBD1. The CDR3 contains 16 residues. V lost 4 bases and J lost 0; bases outside the gene matches: 7. CDR1 and CDR2 from the germline V gene are MDHEN and SYDVKM. For the CDR3, the DNA is TGTGCCAGCAGTTCCACGGGACAGGGAAGCTCCTACGAGCAGTACTTC. This gives the protein CASSSTGQGSSYEQYF.

The rearrangement uses TRBV3-1 (or the pseudogene TRBV3-2) and TRBJ2-6, with a possible D match to TRBD1 (7 bases). This CDR3 is built from 17 residues. CDR1 is LGHDT and CDR2 is YNNKEL in the germline V gene (reference sequence). Trimming took 3 bases from V and 0 from J, leaving 12 bases between them. The CDR3: CASSHRGVYSGANVLTF. CDR3 DNA sequence: TGTGCCAGCAGCCACAGGGGGGTTTACTCTGGGGCCAACGTCCTGACTTTC.

The chain uses TRBV11-2 and TRBJ2-1; the D gene is possibly TRBD1 (6 bases). The length of the CDR3 is 16 residues. The V gene's germline CDR1 is SGHAT and CDR2 FQNNGV. V dropped 2 bases and J dropped 4 bases, with 15 bases sitting between them. The CDR3 nucleotides are TGTGCCAGCAGCTTAATCTGGGGCAGGGGTTACAATGAGCAGTTCTTC. Translating it yields CASSLIWGRGYNEQFF.

The chain couples TRBV9 to TRBJ1-2; 7 bases match TRBD1. CDR1 and CDR2 (germline): SGDLS, YYNGEE. CDR3 length: 15 residues. Germline trimming cut 3 bases from V and 2 bases from J; bases unmatched to any gene: 7. The CDR3 DNA sequence: TGTGCCAGCAGCGGGTCAACGACAGGGAACTATGGCTACACCTTC. It codes for CASSGSTTGNYGYTF.

The chain links TRBV28 to TRBJ2-1; D possibly corresponds to TRBD2 (6 bases). The CDR3 consists of 16 residues. Germline CDR1 reads MDHEN; CDR2 reads SYDVKM. V lost 5 bases to trimming and J lost 4 bases, with 18 bases between them. As DNA, the CDR3 is TGTGCCAGCAGTCGGTTAGCGGTTCTAAATTACAATGAGCAGTTCTTC. Its translation is CASSRLAVLNYNEQFF.

V gene TRBV14 combines with J gene TRBJ1-1; 10 bases map to TRBD1. The V gene end was trimmed by 3 bases and the J gene end by 4 bases; junction bases not matched to a gene: 8. Germline loops: CDR1 SGHDN, CDR2 FVKESK. This CDR3 spans 16 amino acids. CDR3 residues: CASSQAWDRGSTEAFF. The CDR3 DNA reads TGTGCCAGCAGCCAGGCTTGGGACAGGGGAAGCACTGAAGCTTTCTTT.

This chain uses TRBV5-4 with TRBJ2-5, with a weak D call TRBD1 (5 bases). In germline, CDR1 is SGHNT, CDR2 YYREEE (reference sequence). The CDR3 loop spans 14 amino acids. V dropped 7 bases and J dropped 5 bases, with 18 bases sitting between them. The CDR3 sequence is CASWGRGLEETQYF. The CDR3 DNA is TGTGCCAGCTGGGGAAGGGGCTTGGAGGAGACCCAGTACTTC. Looking up the rest from reference TRBV5-4 and TRBJ2-5 gives the full variable domain: ETGVTQSPTHLIKTRGQQVTLRCSSQSGHNTVSWYQQALGQGPQFIFQYYREEENGRGNFPPRFSGLQFPNYSSELNVNALELDDSALYLCASWGRGLEETQYFGPGTRLLVL.

The chain uses TRBV30 and TRBJ2-7; a weak D match, TRBD1 (7 bases). CDR3 size: 14 residues. The germline CDR1 and CDR2 sequences are GTSNPN and SVGIG (reference sequence). V dropped 3 bases and J dropped 3 bases, with 15 bases sitting between them. CDR3 loop: CAWSGGTAIYEQYF. Here the CDR3 DNA reads TGTGCCTGGAGCGGCGGGACAGCCATCTACGAGCAGTACTTC.

In its sample, this clone was seen a few times. This chain links TRBV30 with TRBJ1-4; D call uncertain. Per germline, CDR1 GTSNPN and CDR2 SVGIG (reference sequence). Trimming removed 0 bases at V and 7 bases at J, with 6 bases between. This CDR3 is built from 12 residues. The CDR3 DNA reads TGTGCCTGGAGTGTACTTCGTGAAAAACTGTTTTTT. It translates to CAWSVLREKLFF.

The gene calls are TRBV9 and TRBJ1-2; D unresolved. Germline-derived CDR1 and CDR2 are SGDLS and YYNGEE. Trimming removed 2 bases from V and 2 bases from J, with 10 bases in between. CDR3 size: 14 residues. CDR3 region: CASSVDKVNYGYTF. The CDR3 region has the DNA TGTGCCAGCAGCGTCGACAAGGTCAACTATGGCTACACCTTC.

The chain is built from TRBV5-4 and TRBJ1-2; D gene uncertain. There are 14 residues in the CDR3. V was clipped by 1 base and J by 2 bases, with 9 bases between them. From germline, CDR1 is SGHNT and CDR2 YYREEE (reference sequence). CDR3 sequence reads: CASSLYSLNYGYTF. CDR3 sequence (DNA): TGTGCCAGCAGCTTGTACAGTCTAAACTATGGCTACACCTTC.